This TCR beta chain stems from a study of circulating tumor DNA in untreated peripheral T-cell lymphoma. This table comes from immunoSEQ multiplex PCR, and its TCRdb copy is limited to in-frame clones, with some not included. The sample has about 10,000 clones, about 75% seen once. Tumor tissue was collected at baseline, before treatment began. Comment on this clone: The target antigen is unknown.

The germline V gene encodes CDR1 KGHSH and CDR2 LQKENI. V gave up 0 bases and J gave up 1 base; unmatched junction bases: 10. The CDR3 is made up of 19 amino acids. Points from the study as a whole: Tumor-specific clonotypes were found in less than 85% of patients.

The origin of this receptor is a human donor with peripheral T-cell lymphoma. The sequenced sample consisted of tumor tissue. This sequence joins TRBV18 and TRBJ2-1; 9 bases fit TRBD1. The CDR3 region is CASSPPVTGGRWSYNEQFF. The CDR3 DNA follows: TGTGCCAGCTCACCACCGGTGACAGGGGGTCGATGGTCCTACAATGAGCAGTTCTTC. Drawing the rest from reference TRBV18 and TRBJ2-1, the complete variable domain is NAGVMQNPRHLVRRRGQEARLRCSPMKGHSHVYWYRQLPEEGLKFMVYLQKENIIDESGMPKERFSAEFPKEGPSILRIQQVVRGDSAAYFCASSPPVTGGRWSYNEQFFGPGTRLTVL.